This T cell receptor beta chain was captured by sequencing in a study of blood T cell repertoires in COVID-19. Whole-study context: Sites in the United States, Italy and Spain provided acute and convalescent COVID-19 samples.

Sequenced by immunoSEQ multiplex PCR; TCRdb stores in-frame clones only, minus some. The data contain about 160,000 clones, over 70% of them singletons. The CDR3 sequence is 14 residues long. Germline CDR1 is SGHTA and CDR2 is FQGNSA. Trimming removed 2 bases from V and 4 bases from J; junction bases left unmatched: 2. This clonotype originated in a man between 70 and 80 years old with acute or convalescent COVID-19. The rearrangement joins TRBV7-2 to TRBJ2-7, with TRBD2 matching over 10 bases. Sequenced sample: peripheral blood. The CDR3 nucleotides read TGTGCCAGCAGCTTACCAGCGGGAGGGTACGAGCAGTACTTC. The encoded protein is CASSLPAGGYEQYF.